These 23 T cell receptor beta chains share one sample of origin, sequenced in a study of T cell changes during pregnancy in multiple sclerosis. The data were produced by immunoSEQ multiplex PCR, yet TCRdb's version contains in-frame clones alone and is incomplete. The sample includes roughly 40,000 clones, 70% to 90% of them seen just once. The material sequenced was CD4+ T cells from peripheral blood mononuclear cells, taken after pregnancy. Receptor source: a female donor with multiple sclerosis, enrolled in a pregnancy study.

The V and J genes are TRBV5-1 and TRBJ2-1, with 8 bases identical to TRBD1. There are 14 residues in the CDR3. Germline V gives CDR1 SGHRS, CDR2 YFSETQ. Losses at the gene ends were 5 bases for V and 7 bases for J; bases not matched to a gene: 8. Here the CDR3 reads CASRSGQGVNEQFF. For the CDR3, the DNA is TGCGCCAGCAGATCTGGACAGGGTGTGAATGAGCAGTTCTTC.

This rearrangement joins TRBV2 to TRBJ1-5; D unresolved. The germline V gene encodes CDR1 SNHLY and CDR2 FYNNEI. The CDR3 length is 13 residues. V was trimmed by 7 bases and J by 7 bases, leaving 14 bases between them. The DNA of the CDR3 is TGTGCCAGCACCCTTACCCTGAGACAGCCCCAGCATTTT. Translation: CASTLTLRQPQHF.

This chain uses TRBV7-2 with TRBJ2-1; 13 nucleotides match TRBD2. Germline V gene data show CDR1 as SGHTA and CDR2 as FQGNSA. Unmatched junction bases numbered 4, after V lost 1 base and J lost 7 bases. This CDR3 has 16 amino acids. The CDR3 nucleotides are TGTGCCAGCAGCTTAGTGGGGACTAGCGGGGAGAATGAGCAGTTCTTC. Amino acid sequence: CASSLVGTSGENEQFF. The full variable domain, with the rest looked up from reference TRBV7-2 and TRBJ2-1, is GAGVSQSPSNKVTEKGKDVELRCDPISGHTALYWYRQSLGQGLEFLIYFQGNSAPDKSGLPSDRFSAERTGGSVSTLTIQRTQQEDSAVYLCASSLVGTSGENEQFFGPGTRLTVL.

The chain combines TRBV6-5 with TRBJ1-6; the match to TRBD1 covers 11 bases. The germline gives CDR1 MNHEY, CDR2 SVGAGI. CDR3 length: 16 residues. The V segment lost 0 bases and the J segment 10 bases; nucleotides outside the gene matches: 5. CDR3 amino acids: CASSYSGTGGGSPLHF. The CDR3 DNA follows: TGTGCCAGCAGTTACTCGGGGACAGGGGGAGGCTCACCCCTCCACTTT.

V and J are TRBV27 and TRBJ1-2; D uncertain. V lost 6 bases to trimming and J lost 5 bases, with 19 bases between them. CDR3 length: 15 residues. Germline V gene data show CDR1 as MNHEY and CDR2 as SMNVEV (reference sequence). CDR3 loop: CASRGRVGGLYGYTF. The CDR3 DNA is TGTGCCAGCAGGGGGAGGGTGGGTGGGCTTTATGGCTACACCTTC.

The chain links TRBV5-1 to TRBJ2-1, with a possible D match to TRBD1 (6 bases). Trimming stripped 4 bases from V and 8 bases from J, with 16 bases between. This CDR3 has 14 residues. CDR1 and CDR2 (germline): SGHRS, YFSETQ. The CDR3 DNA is TGCGCCAGCAGCAGGGTTGGGGGCGGCGATGAGCAGTTCTTC. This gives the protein CASSRVGGGDEQFF.

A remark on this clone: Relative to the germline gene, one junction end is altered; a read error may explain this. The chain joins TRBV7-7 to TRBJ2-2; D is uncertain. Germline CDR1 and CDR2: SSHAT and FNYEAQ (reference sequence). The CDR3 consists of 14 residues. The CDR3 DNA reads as TGTGCTAGCAGCCCGGTCGGAGCGACCGGGGAGCTGTTTTTT. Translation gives CASSPVGATGELFF.

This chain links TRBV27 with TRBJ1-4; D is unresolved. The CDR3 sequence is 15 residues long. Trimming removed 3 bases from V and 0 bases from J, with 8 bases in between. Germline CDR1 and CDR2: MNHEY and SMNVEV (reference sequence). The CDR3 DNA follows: TGTGCCAGCAGTTTTGGCAGATCAACTAATGAAAAACTGTTTTTT. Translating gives CASSFGRSTNEKLFF.

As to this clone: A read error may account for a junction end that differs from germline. CDR3 loop: CASSLRGLNTGELFF. The CDR3 DNA reads as TGTGCTAGCAGCTTGAGGGGACTGAACACCGGGGAGCTGTTTTTT. The chain recombines TRBV7-7 with TRBJ2-2, with D tentatively TRBD2 (6 bases). This CDR3 is 15 amino acids long. Germline V gene sequence: CDR1 SSHAT, CDR2 FNYEAQ (reference sequence).

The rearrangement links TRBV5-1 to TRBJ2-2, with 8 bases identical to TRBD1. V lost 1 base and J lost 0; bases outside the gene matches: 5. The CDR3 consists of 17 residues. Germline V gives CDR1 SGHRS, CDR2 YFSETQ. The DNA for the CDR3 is TGCGCCAGCAGCTTGTACCTACAGGGGGCGAACACCGGGGAGCTGTTTTTT. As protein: CASSLYLQGANTGELFF. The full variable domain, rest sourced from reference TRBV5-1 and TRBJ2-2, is KAGVTQTPRYLIKTRGQQVTLSCSPISGHRSVSWYQQTPGQGLQFLFEYFSETQRNKGNFPGRFSGRQFSNSRSEMNVSTLELGDSALYLCASSLYLQGANTGELFFGEGSRLTVL.

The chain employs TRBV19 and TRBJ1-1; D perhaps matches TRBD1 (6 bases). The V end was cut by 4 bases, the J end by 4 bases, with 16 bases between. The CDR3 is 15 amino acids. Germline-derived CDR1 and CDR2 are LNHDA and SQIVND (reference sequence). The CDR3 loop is CASSKGGTRATEAFF. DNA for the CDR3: TGTGCCAGTAGTAAGGGGGGGACACGCGCCACTGAAGCTTTCTTT.

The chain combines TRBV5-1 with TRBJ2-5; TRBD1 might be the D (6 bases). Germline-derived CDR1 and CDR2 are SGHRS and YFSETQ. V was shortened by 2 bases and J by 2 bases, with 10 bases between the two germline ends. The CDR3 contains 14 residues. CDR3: CASSFGTFQETQYF. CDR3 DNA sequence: TGCGCCAGCAGCTTCGGGACATTTCAAGAGACCCAGTACTTC.

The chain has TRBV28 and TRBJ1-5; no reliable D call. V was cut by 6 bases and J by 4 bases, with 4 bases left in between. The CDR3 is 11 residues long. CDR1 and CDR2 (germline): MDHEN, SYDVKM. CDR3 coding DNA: TGTGCCAGCAGCCGGAATCAGCCCCAGCATTTT. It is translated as CASSRNQPQHF.

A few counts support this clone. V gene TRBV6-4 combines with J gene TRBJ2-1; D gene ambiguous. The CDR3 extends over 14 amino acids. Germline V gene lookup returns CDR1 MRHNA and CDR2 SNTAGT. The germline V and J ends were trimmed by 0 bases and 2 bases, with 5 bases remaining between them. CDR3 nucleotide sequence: TGTGCCAGCAGTGACTCAGCCACCTACAATGAGCAGTTCTTC. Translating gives CASSDSATYNEQFF.

Here the CDR3 reads CASSGGTGVQPQHF. Written as DNA, the CDR3 is TGTGCCAGCAGTGGCGGGACAGGGGTTCAGCCCCAGCATTTT. The chain has TRBV2 and TRBJ1-5, with 10 nucleotides matching TRBD1. The CDR3 totals 14 residues. Germline-derived CDR1 and CDR2 are SNHLY and FYNNEI. Losses at the gene ends were 4 bases for V and 6 bases for J; bases not matched to a gene: 3.

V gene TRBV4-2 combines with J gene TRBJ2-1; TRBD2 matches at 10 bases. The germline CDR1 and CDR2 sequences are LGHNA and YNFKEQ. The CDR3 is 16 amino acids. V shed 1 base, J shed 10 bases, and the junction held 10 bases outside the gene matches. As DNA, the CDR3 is TGTGCCAGCAGCCAAGGCCGGACTAGCGGAGTGCAGGAGCAGTTCTTC. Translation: CASSQGRTSGVQEQFF.

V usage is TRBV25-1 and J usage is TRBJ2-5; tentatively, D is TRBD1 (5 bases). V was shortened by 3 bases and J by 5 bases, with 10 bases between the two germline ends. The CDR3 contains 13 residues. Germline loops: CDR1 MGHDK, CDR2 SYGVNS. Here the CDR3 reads CASSDRVKETQYF. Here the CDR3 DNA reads TGTGCCAGCAGTGACAGGGTGAAGGAGACCCAGTACTTC.

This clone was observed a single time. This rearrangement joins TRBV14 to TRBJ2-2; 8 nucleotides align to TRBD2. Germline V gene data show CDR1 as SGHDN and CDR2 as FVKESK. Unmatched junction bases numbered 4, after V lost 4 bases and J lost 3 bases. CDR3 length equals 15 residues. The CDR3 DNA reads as TGTGCCAGCAGCCGTATCGGGAGGGACACCGGGGAGCTGTTTTTT. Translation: CASSRIGRDTGELFF.

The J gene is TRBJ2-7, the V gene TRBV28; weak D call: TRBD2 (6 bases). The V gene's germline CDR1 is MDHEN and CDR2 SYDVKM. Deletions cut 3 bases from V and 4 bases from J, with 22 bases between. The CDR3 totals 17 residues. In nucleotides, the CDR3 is TGTGCCAGCAGTTTCATAGGGAGCAGGGTGGGGGGATACGAGCAGTACTTC. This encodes CASSFIGSRVGGYEQYF.

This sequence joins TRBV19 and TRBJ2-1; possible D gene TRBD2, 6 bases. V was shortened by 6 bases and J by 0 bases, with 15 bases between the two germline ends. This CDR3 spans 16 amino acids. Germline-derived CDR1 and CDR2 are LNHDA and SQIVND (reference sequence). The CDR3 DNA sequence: TGTGCCAGTAGCGGGACTGCTTCTAGCTCCTACAATGAGCAGTTCTTC. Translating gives CASSGTASSSYNEQFF.

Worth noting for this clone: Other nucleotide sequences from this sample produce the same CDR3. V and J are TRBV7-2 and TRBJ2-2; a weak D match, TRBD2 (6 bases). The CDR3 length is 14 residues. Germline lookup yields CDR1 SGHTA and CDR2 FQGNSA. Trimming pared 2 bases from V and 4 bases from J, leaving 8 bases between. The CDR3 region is CASSLRGGTGELFF. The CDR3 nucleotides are TGTGCCAGCAGCTTAAGGGGAGGCACCGGGGAGCTGTTTTTT.

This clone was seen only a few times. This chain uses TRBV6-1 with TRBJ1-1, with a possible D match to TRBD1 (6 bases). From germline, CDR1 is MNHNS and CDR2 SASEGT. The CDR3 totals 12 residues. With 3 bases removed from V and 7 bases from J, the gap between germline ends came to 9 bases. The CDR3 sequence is CASSDRQVEAFF. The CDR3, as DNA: TGTGCCAGCAGTGACCGACAGGTTGAAGCTTTCTTT.

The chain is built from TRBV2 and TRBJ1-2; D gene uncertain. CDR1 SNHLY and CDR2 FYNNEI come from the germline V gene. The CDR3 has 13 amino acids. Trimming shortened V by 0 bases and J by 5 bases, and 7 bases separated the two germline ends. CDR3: CASSEARIYGYTF. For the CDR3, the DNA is TGTGCCAGCAGTGAAGCGCGGATTTATGGCTACACCTTC.